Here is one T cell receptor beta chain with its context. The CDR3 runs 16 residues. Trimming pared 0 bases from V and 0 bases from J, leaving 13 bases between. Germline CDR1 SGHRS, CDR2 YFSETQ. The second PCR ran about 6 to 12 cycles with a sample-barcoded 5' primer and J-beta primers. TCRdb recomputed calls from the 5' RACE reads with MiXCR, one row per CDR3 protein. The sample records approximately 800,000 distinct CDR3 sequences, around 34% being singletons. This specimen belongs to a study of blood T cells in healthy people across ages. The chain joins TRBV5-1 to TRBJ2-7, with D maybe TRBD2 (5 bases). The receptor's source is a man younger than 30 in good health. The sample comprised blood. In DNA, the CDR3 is TGCGCCAGCAGCTTGGTCGGTCCGGGGAGCTCCTACGAGCAGTACTTC. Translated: CASSLVGPGSSYEQYF.